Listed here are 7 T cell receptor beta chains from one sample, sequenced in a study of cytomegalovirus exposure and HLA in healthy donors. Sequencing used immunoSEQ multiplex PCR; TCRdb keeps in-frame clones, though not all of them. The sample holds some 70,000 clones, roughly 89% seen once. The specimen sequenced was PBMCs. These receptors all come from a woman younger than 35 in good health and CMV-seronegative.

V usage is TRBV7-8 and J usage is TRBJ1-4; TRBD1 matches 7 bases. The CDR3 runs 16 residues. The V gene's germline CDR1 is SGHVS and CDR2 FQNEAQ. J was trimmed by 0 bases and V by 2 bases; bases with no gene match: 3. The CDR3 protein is CASSLRQGATNEKLFF. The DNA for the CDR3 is TGTGCCAGCAGCTTAAGACAGGGCGCAACTAATGAAAAACTGTTTTTT.

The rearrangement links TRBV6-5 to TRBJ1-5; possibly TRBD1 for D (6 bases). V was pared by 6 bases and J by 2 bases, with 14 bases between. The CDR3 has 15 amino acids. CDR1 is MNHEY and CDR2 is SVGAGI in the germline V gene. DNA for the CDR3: TGTGCCAGCAGCTCCCAGGGGTCAGGCAATCAGCCCCAGCATTTT. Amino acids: CASSSQGSGNQPQHF.

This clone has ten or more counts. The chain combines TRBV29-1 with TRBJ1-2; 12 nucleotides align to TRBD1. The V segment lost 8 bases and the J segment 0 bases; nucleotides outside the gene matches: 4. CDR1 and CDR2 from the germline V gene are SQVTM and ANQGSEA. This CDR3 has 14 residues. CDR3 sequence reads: CSTGDRGPNYGYTF. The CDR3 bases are TGCAGCACAGGGGACAGGGGGCCTAACTATGGCTACACCTTC.

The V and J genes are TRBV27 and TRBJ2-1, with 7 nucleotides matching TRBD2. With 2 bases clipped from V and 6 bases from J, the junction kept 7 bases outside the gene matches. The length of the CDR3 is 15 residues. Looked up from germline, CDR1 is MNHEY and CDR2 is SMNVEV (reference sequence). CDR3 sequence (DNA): TGTGCCAGCAGTTTACCCCCCGGGACTATCAATGAGCAGTTCTTC. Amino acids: CASSLPPGTINEQFF.

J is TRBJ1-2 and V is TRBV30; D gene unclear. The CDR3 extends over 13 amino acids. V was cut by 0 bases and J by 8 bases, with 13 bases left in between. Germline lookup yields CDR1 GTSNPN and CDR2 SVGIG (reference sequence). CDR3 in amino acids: CAWSVSGIGGYTF. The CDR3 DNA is TGTGCCTGGAGTGTTTCGGGAATTGGCGGCTACACCTTC.

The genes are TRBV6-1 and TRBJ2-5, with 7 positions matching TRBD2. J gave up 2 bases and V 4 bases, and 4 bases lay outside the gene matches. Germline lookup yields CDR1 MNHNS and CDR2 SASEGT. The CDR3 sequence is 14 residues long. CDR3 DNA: TGTGCCAGCAGTGCAAGCGGGACTCAAGAGACCCAGTACTTC. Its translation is CASSASGTQETQYF.

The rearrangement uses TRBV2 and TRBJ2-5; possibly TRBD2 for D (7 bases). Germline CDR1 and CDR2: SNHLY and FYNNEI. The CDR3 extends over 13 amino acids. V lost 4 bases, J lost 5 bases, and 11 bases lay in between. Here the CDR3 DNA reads TGTGCCAGCAGTGCGGGGGGCGGGGAGACCCAGTACTTC. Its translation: CASSAGGGETQYF.